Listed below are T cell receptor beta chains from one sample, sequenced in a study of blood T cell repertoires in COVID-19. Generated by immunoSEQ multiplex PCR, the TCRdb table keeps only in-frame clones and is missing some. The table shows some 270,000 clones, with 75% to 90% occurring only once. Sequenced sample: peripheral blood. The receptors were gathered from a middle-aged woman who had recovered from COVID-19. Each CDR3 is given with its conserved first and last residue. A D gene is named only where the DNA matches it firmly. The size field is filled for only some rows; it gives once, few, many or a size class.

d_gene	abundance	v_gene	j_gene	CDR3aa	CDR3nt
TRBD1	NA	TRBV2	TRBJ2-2	CASTRTGGTGELFF	TGTGCCAGCACCAGGACAGGGGGTACCGGGGAGCTGTTTTTT
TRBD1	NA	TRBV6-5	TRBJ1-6	CASQQQGNSPLHF	TGTGCCAGCCAACAACAGGGGAATTCACCCCTCCACTTT
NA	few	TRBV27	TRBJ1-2	CASSFPGTGGYTF	TGTGCCAGCAGTTTCCCAGGGACTGGTGGCTACACCTTC
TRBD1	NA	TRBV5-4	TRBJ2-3	CASSLRGGITDTQYF	TGTGCCAGCAGCTTGCGAGGGGGCATAACAGATACGCAGTATTTT
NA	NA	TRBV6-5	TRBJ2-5	CASSYSILEETQYF	TGTGCCAGCAGTTACTCGATTCTAGAGGAGACCCAGTACTTC
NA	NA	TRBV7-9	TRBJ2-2	CASSLALQGRELFF	TGTGCCAGCAGCTTAGCCCTACAGGGAAGGGAGCTGTTTTTT
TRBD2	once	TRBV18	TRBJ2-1	CASSPPNTRTSGANEQFF	TGTGCCAGCTCACCACCAAACACCCGGACTAGTGGTGCCAATGAGCAGTTCTTC
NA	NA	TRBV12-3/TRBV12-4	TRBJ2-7	CASSPSAYEQYF	TGTGCCAGCAGCCCCTCGGCCTACGAGCAGTACTTC
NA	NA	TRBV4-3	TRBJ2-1	CASSQEAANEQFF	TGCGCCAGCAGCCAAGAAGCGGCCAATGAGCAGTTCTTC
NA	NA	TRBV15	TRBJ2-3	CATSTRTGTDTQYF	TGTGCCACCAGCACCCGGACAGGCACAGATACGCAGTATTTT
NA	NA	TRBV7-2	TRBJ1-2	CASSLNPGTPNGYTF	TGTGCCAGCAGCTTAAACCCGGGAACACCCAACGGCTACACCTTC
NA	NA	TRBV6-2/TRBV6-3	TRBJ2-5	CAGSYGPLGETQYF	TGTGCCGGCAGTTACGGCCCCTTGGGCGAGACCCAGTACTTC
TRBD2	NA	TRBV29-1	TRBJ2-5	CSVGVIPGRGSSETQYF	TGCAGCGTTGGAGTAATTCCGGGACGCGGGAGCTCAGAGACCCAGTACTTC
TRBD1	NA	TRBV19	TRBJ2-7	CASGSGTGGYEQYF	TGTGCCAGTGGATCCGGGACAGGGGGTTACGAGCAGTACTTC
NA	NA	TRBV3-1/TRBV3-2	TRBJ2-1	CASSHLIGDSYNEQFF	TGTGCCAGCAGCCACTTAATAGGGGACTCCTACAATGAGCAGTTCTTC